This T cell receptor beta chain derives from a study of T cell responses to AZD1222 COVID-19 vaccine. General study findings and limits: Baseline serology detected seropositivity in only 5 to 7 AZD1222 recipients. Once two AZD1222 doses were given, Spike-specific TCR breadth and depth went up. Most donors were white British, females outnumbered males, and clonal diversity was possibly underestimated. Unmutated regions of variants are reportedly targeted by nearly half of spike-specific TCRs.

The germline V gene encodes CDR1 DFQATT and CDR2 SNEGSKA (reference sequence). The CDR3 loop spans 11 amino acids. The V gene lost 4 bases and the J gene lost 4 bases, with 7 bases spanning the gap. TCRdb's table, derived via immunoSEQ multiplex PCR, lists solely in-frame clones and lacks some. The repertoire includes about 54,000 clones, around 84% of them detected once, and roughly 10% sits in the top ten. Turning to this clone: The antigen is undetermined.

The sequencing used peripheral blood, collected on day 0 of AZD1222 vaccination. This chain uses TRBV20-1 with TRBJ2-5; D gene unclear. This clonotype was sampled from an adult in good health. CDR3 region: CSATSGETQYF. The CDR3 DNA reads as TGCAGTGCTACCTCGGGAGAGACCCAGTACTTC.